This T cell receptor (beta chain) was sequenced during a study of T cells after yellow fever vaccination. The overall study: Any fraction with a low cell number was prepared using SMART-Seq v4 Ultra Low Input.

General study points: Detected again after the booster were most primary-vaccination clones, at 95% to 98% CD4 and 70% to 90% CD8. When the response was secondary, it was weaker but reached its peak faster, day 5 versus 15.

This CDR3 contains 13 residues. Germline loops: CDR1 DFQATT, CDR2 SNEGSKA (reference sequence). Researchers made TCR cDNA using 5'RACE template switching, and this step added a universal primer site and UMIs. TCRdb called the 5' RACE reads again in MiXCR, with one record for every CDR3 protein. This table holds about 340,000 distinct CDR3 sequences, around 13% found once. Concerning this clonotype itself: The antigen is unknown.

Sample: CD4+ T cells sorted from PBMCs, taken 15 days after the yellow fever booster vaccination. This chain connects TRBV20-1 to TRBJ2-5; D might be TRBD1 (6 bases). This clonotype was sampled from a young man who received the YFV17D yellow fever vaccine. The CDR3 nucleotides are TGCAGCCCCGGCCCAGGGGTTAAAGAGACCCAGTACTTC. This encodes CSPGPGVKETQYF.